One sample yielded the 26 T cell receptor beta chains listed below, sequenced in a study of chemoradiotherapy in HPV16-positive cancers. Profiled with immunoSEQ multiplex PCR; TCRdb holds only in-frame clones, not every one. The repertoire holds 9,000 to 15,000 clones, with more than 70% as singletons. The specimen was taken from a patient who underwent chemoradiotherapy. Source of these receptors: a human donor with HPV-associated anogenital cancer.

V gene TRBV4-1 combines with J gene TRBJ2-7, with D possibly called TRBD1 or TRBD2 (5 bases each). Trimming shortened V by 4 bases and J by 5 bases, and 6 bases separated the two germline ends. Germline V CDR1 and CDR2: MGHRA, YSYEKL. There are 11 residues in the CDR3. The CDR3 is CASSRGDEQYF. The CDR3 DNA reads TGCGCCAGCAGCCGAGGGGACGAGCAGTACTTC.

This clone was counted a few times. The chain joins TRBV14 to TRBJ2-6; no reliable D call. V shed 7 bases and J shed 2 bases, with 6 bases lying between them. The CDR3 sequence is 13 residues long. Germline V CDR1 and CDR2: SGHDN, FVKESK. CDR3: CASKVAGANVLTF. DNA for the CDR3: TGTGCCAGCAAGGTGGCTGGGGCCAACGTCCTGACTTTC.

The genes are TRBV9 and TRBJ1-6; tentative D call: TRBD1 (6 bases). V lost 0 bases and J 10 bases, leaving 14 bases between the germline ends. Germline V gene lookup returns CDR1 SGDLS and CDR2 YYNGEE. CDR3 size: 15 residues. The CDR3 region is CASSVEGGRESPLHF. The CDR3 DNA reads TGTGCCAGCAGCGTAGAAGGGGGGCGGGAGTCACCCCTCCACTTT.

The chain has TRBV28 and TRBJ2-1; the match to TRBD2 covers 13 bases. The CDR3 is 23 amino acids. CDR1 is MDHEN and CDR2 is SYDVKM in the germline V gene. The J segment lost 2 bases and the V segment lost 4 bases, leaving 23 bases of the junction unmatched. The CDR3 sequence: CASSSTRGKIGLAGESPYNEQFF. For the CDR3, the DNA is TGTGCCAGCAGTTCAACTCGGGGAAAGATAGGACTAGCGGGGGAAAGCCCCTACAATGAGCAGTTCTTC.

This clone was seen a few times. The genes are TRBV7-9 and TRBJ1-1; 7 positions match TRBD1. V gave up 5 bases and J gave up 4 bases; unmatched junction bases: 4. Per the germline V gene, CDR1 is SEHNR and CDR2 is FQNEAQ (reference sequence). This CDR3 has 13 residues. CDR3 DNA: TGTGCCAGCAGCCCGGGACAGATCACTGAAGCTTTCTTT. It is translated as CASSPGQITEAFF. Combining the CDR3 with reference TRBV7-9 and TRBJ1-1 gives the whole variable domain DTGVSQNPRHKITKRGQNVTFRCDPISEHNRLYWYRQTLGQGPEFLTYFQNEAQLEKSRLLSDRFSAERPKGSFSTLEIQRTEQGDSAMYLCASSPGQITEAFFGQGTRLTVV.

The rearrangement joins TRBV6-4 to TRBJ1-1; 8 bases map to TRBD1. This CDR3 is 14 amino acids long. J gave up 1 base and V 5 bases, and 3 bases lay outside the gene matches. Looked up from germline, CDR1 is MRHNA and CDR2 is SNTAGT. The CDR3 sequence is CASSPTGANTEAFF. CDR3 DNA: TGTGCCAGCAGTCCGACAGGGGCGAACACTGAAGCTTTCTTT.

The chain is built from TRBV28 and TRBJ1-1, with D possibly matching TRBD1 (6 bases). This CDR3 is 14 amino acids long. Germline loops: CDR1 MDHEN, CDR2 SYDVKM. Trimming took off 3 bases at V and 5 bases at J, with 13 bases between the two ends. This CDR3 reads CASSFRKGGTEAFF. In DNA, the CDR3 is TGTGCCAGCAGTTTCCGTAAGGGGGGGACTGAAGCTTTCTTT.

This rearrangement joins TRBV19 to TRBJ2-5, with a tentative D call TRBD1 (7 bases). The CDR3 length is 15 residues. Germline V lookup: CDR1 LNHDA, CDR2 SQIVND (reference sequence). With 3 bases removed from V and 4 bases from J, the gap between germline ends came to 15 bases. The CDR3 sequence is CASSMPQGGAETQYF. In DNA, the CDR3 is TGTGCCAGTAGTATGCCCCAGGGGGGCGCAGAGACCCAGTACTTC.

This chain links TRBV5-1 with TRBJ2-3; 7 bases map to TRBD2. V trimming: 5 bases; J trimming: 2 bases; junction bases outside the gene matches: 8. Germline V lookup: CDR1 SGHRS, CDR2 YFSETQ. This CDR3 contains 15 residues. The DNA for the CDR3 is TGCGCCAGCAGGAGACGGGGGGATACCACAGATACGCAGTATTTT. Protein: CASRRRGDTTDTQYF.

This clone has a single count. This chain joins TRBV6-1 and TRBJ2-7; tentatively, D is TRBD2 (5 bases). CDR1 MNHNS and CDR2 SASEGT come from the germline V gene. This CDR3 has 12 residues. V lost 5 bases, J lost 5 bases, and 10 bases lay in between. DNA of the CDR3: TGTGCCAGCAGTACAAGAGGGCACGAGCAGTACTTC. It codes for CASSTRGHEQYF.

In its sample, this clone was seen a few times. V gene TRBV19 combines with J gene TRBJ1-5; D gene uncertain. The CDR3 totals 15 residues. Germline-derived CDR1 and CDR2 are LNHDA and SQIVND (reference sequence). The germline V and J ends were trimmed by 2 bases and 5 bases, with 13 bases remaining between them. The CDR3 sequence: CASSIKGKEDQPQHF. The CDR3 nucleotides are TGTGCCAGTAGTATAAAAGGGAAGGAGGATCAGCCCCAGCATTTT.

This clone appeared once. J is TRBJ2-3 and V is TRBV21-1; TRBD2, the D gene given by the table, was not confirmed from the DNA. TRBV21-1 is designated a pseudogene. The CDR3 runs to 16 residues. The DNA for the CDR3 is TGTGCCAGCAGCAAAGAGGACGGGGGGGCATCAGATACGCAGTATTTT. Its translation: CASSKEDGGASDTQYF.

This rearrangement joins TRBV5-1 to TRBJ2-3; possibly TRBD2 for D (6 bases). CDR3 length: 16 amino acids. Trimming cost V 1 base and J 2 bases, with 14 bases left between them. CDR1 is SGHRS, CDR2 YFSETQ, per germline. The CDR3 DNA reads as TGCGCCAGCAGCTTGATAGCGGCTACTTTCACAGATACGCAGTATTTT. Encoded protein: CASSLIAATFTDTQYF.

J is TRBJ2-7 and V is TRBV19, with D hard to call. Germline loops: CDR1 LNHDA, CDR2 SQIVND (reference sequence). V dropped 4 bases and J dropped 2 bases, with 12 bases sitting between them. The CDR3 is 14 amino acids. The CDR3 here is CASSTRIKAYEQYF. The CDR3 region has the DNA TGTGCCAGTAGTACGCGAATCAAGGCCTACGAGCAGTACTTC. Combining the CDR3 with reference TRBV19 and TRBJ2-7 gives the whole variable domain DGGITQSPKYLFRKEGQNVTLSCEQNLNHDAMYWYRQDPGQGLRLIYYSQIVNDFQKGDIAEGYSVSREKKESFPLTVTSAQKNPTAFYLCASSTRIKAYEQYFGPGTRLTVT.

V usage is TRBV7-3 and J usage is TRBJ2-2, with D possibly matching TRBD1 (6 bases). CDR3 size: 14 residues. Trimming cost V 3 bases and J 7 bases, with 12 bases left between them. The germline V gene has CDR1 SGHTA and CDR2 FQGTGA. The CDR3 DNA reads TGTGCCAGCAGCTTTCAGGGGAAGGGCGGGGAGCTGTTTTTT. Translation gives CASSFQGKGGELFF.

This rearrangement joins TRBV5-1 to TRBJ2-1; D is unresolved. Germline V lookup: CDR1 SGHRS, CDR2 YFSETQ. CDR3 size: 11 residues. The V and J ends lost 3 bases and 8 bases respectively, with 6 bases between them. CDR3 nucleotide sequence: TGCGCCAGCAGCTCAAGGGATGAGCAGTTCTTC. Protein: CASSSRDEQFF.

This chain uses TRBV9 with TRBJ2-3, with unresolved D. Germline CDR1 SGDLS, CDR2 YYNGEE. V lost 0 bases and J 0 bases, leaving 11 bases between the germline ends. The CDR3 runs 16 residues. The DNA for the CDR3 is TGTGCCAGCAGCGTAGGGGGATCGACTAGCACAGATACGCAGTATTTT. This encodes CASSVGGSTSTDTQYF.

This chain uses TRBV30 with TRBJ2-7; the D gene is possibly TRBD1 (5 bases). Trimming shortened V by 0 bases and J by 9 bases, and 18 bases separated the two germline ends. This CDR3 region has 14 residues. CDR1 is GTSNPN and CDR2 is SVGIG in the germline V gene (reference sequence). Here the CDR3 reads CAWSVLGAGRGQYF. Written as DNA, the CDR3 is TGTGCCTGGAGTGTACTTGGGGCAGGAAGGGGGCAGTACTTC.

V gene TRBV7-2 combines with J gene TRBJ2-1; weak D call: TRBD1 (6 bases). The CDR3 sequence is 16 residues long. Deletions cut 4 bases from V and 4 bases from J, with 17 bases between. The germline V gene has CDR1 SGHTA and CDR2 FQGNSA. The CDR3 DNA reads as TGTGCCAGCAGCTCAAACACCGGGACACTTTACAATGAGCAGTTCTTC. Its translation: CASSSNTGTLYNEQFF.

The chain uses TRBV29-1 and TRBJ1-1; tentatively, D is TRBD1 (5 bases). The germline gives CDR1 SQVTM, CDR2 ANQGSEA. The CDR3 runs 16 residues. V was trimmed by 6 bases and J by 4 bases, leaving 24 bases between them. CDR3 in DNA: TGCAGCGTAGCTTTCCGGGGACCCGGGCTAGGCACTGAAGCTTTCTTT. It yields the protein CSVAFRGPGLGTEAFF.

This sequence joins TRBV11-2 and TRBJ1-3; 9 positions agree with TRBD1. Germline V gene lookup returns CDR1 SGHAT and CDR2 FQNNGV. V shed 2 bases and J 4 bases; nucleotides not matched to a gene: 12. This CDR3 is built from 18 residues. The CDR3 coding sequence is TGTGCCAGCAGCTTAACAGGGGGCTCTTACTTCGGAGGAAACACCATATATTTT. This encodes CASSLTGGSYFGGNTIYF.

The CDR3 DNA is TGTGCCAGCAGCTTAGAGGGCTCCTATAATTCACCCCTCCACTTT. This gives the protein CASSLEGSYNSPLHF. The chain links TRBV11-2 to TRBJ1-6; no reliable D call. Looked up from germline, CDR1 is SGHAT and CDR2 is FQNNGV. This CDR3 has 15 residues. V was clipped by 0 bases and J by 0 bases, with 3 bases between them.

V gene TRBV4-1 combines with J gene TRBJ1-1, with TRBD1 matching over 8 bases. Trimming at V came to 4 bases and at J to 4 bases, leaving 14 bases not matched to a gene. The CDR3 totals 17 residues. The germline V gene has CDR1 MGHRA and CDR2 YSYEKL. CDR3 DNA: TGCGCCAGCAGCCGAGGGTCAGGGGGCTGGGCAGTCACTGAAGCTTTCTTT. Translation: CASSRGSGGWAVTEAFF.

The V call is TRBV5-4, the J call TRBJ2-5, with TRBD2 matching 11 bases. From germline, CDR1 is SGHNT and CDR2 YYREEE (reference sequence). V was pared by 2 bases and J by 5 bases, with 11 bases of the junction left unmatched. The CDR3 is 17 residues long. As DNA, the CDR3 is TGTGCCAGCAGCTTTGCCCTACTAGCGGGGGTCGGCGAGACCCAGTACTTC. Its translation is CASSFALLAGVGETQYF.

This chain uses TRBV2 with TRBJ1-2; a possible D gene is TRBD1 (5 bases). Germline CDR1 is SNHLY and CDR2 is FYNNEI. The CDR3 has 15 amino acids. V was pared by 1 base and J by 6 bases, with 15 bases between. In DNA, the CDR3 is TGTGCCAGCAGTGAAGACGTAGGGGCCGGGGATGGCTACACCTTC. Protein: CASSEDVGAGDGYTF.

In its sample, this clone was seen once. The genes are TRBV14 and TRBJ2-1; D uncertain. The V gene lost 4 bases and the J gene lost 4 bases, with 14 bases spanning the gap. The CDR3 totals 15 residues. Germline V CDR1 and CDR2: SGHDN, FVKESK. In nucleotides, the CDR3 is TGTGCCAGCAGCCCCCTCTTAGGGATTTACAATGAGCAGTTCTTC. This gives the protein CASSPLLGIYNEQFF.